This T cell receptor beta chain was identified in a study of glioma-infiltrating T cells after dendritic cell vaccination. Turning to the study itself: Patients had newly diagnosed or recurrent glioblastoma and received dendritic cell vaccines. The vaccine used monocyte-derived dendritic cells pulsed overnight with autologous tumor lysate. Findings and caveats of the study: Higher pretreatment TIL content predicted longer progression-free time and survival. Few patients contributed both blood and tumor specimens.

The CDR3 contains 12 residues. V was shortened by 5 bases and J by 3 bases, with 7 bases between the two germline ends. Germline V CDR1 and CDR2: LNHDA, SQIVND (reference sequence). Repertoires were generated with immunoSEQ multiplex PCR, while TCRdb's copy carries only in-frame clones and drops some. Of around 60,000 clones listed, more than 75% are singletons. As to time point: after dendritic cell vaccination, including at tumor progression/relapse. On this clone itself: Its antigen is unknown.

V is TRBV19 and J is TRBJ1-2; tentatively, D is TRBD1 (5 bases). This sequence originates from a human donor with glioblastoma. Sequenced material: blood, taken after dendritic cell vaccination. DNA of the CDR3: TGTGCCAGTAGTTGGGGGGACTATGGCTACACCTTC. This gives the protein CASSWGDYGYTF. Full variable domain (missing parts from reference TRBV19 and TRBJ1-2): DGGITQSPKYLFRKEGQNVTLSCEQNLNHDAMYWYRQDPGQGLRLIYYSQIVNDFQKGDIAEGYSVSREKKESFPLTVTSAQKNPTAFYLCASSWGDYGYTFGSGTRLTVV.